The T cell receptor beta chain under discussion was sequenced for a study of regulatory T cells in long-lasting Graves disease. About the research overall: For a period under 3 months, newly diagnosed Graves' patients had taken antithyroid drugs.

The ends were cut back, 0 bases at V and 5 bases at J, with 10 bases in the middle. CDR3 length equals 15 residues. CDR1 is ENHRY and CDR2 is SYGVKD in the germline V gene. This sample's time point: newly diagnosed GD, antithyroid drugs for less than 3 months. Generation of the TCR library employed RNA extracted from PBMCs. Diagnosis followed American Thyroid Association guidelines for Graves' disease. This clonotype has at least ten counts. Its cognate antigen is unknown. iRepertoire HTBI primers and Arm-PCR of CDR3 regions built TCR beta libraries. TCRdb re-derived calls from the multiplex PCR reads in MiXCR, one entry per CDR3 protein. The sample contains 360,000 or so distinct CDR3 sequences, around 15% of which appear only once. The study, taken as a whole, reports: No thyroid tissue was studied; the work used peripheral blood only.

This sample was also put to use in a study of T cells in Graves' hyperthyroidism and ophthalmopathy. This second report adds: HTBI primers were employed in a first-round RT-PCR of the TCR CDR3.

Here the sequenced sample was peripheral blood mononuclear cells (PBMCs), taken at new diagnosis, from a patient treated with antithyroid drugs. The sequence came from a woman between 18 and 29 years old with Graves disease. The chain uses TRBV10-3 and TRBJ1-4; D is unclear. DNA of the CDR3: TGTGCCATCAGTGAGTCCACAGATCAAAATGAAAAACTGTTTTTT. Translated, it gives CAISESTDQNEKLFF.